This TCR beta chain was found in a study of cytotoxic CD8 clonotypes in ibrutinib-treated CLL. Whole-study context: Partial response was seen in about 24 patients and complete response in 2; after median about 68 months, about 14 stayed remitted, some 12 progressed. When averaged across all of the samples, the counts came to roughly 240,000 productive templates and 80,000 to 100,000 productive rearrangements. Study-wide results and limits: Measured clonality at baseline was greater than in age-matched healthy donors and tracked with circulating CD8+ T-cell counts. The public clonotypes identified were infrequent and showed contraction or stability on treatment.

TCRdb's copy holds only in-frame clones and misses some; the assay was immunoSEQ multiplex PCR. This sample has 9,500 to 15,000 clones, with around two thirds found just once. In regard to this clone: Its matching antigen is unknown.

Per germline, CDR1 SGHNT and CDR2 YYREEE (reference sequence). CDR3 size: 13 residues. V lost 1 base and J 4 bases, leaving 8 bases between the germline ends. The clonotype comes from a human donor with chronic lymphocytic leukemia. This chain links TRBV5-4 with TRBJ2-5; tentative D call: TRBD2 (6 bases). The sample was PBMCs, taken before ibrutinib treatment. The CDR3 bases are TGTGCCAGCAGCTTGAAGGGAGGAGAGACCCAGTACTTC. This codes for CASSLKGGETQYF.